This TCR beta chain was documented in a study of blood T cell repertoires in COVID-19. The CDR3 is made up of 15 amino acids. Germline loops: CDR1 SSHAT, CDR2 FNYEAQ (reference sequence). Trimming at V came to 6 bases and at J to 5 bases, leaving 12 bases not matched to a gene. The method was immunoSEQ multiplex PCR; TCRdb's version includes in-frame clones alone and lacks a portion of them. Of 150,000 to 200,000 clones listed, around 89% are singletons. The genes are TRBV7-7 and TRBJ2-5; 7 bases are a match to TRBD1. The TCR sequence derives from a man aged 55 to 70 with acute or convalescent COVID-19. The source material was peripheral blood. CDR3 nucleotides: TGTGCCAGCAGTGTTAACGACAGGGTGTGGGAGACCCAGTACTTC. This translates into CASSVNDRVWETQYF.